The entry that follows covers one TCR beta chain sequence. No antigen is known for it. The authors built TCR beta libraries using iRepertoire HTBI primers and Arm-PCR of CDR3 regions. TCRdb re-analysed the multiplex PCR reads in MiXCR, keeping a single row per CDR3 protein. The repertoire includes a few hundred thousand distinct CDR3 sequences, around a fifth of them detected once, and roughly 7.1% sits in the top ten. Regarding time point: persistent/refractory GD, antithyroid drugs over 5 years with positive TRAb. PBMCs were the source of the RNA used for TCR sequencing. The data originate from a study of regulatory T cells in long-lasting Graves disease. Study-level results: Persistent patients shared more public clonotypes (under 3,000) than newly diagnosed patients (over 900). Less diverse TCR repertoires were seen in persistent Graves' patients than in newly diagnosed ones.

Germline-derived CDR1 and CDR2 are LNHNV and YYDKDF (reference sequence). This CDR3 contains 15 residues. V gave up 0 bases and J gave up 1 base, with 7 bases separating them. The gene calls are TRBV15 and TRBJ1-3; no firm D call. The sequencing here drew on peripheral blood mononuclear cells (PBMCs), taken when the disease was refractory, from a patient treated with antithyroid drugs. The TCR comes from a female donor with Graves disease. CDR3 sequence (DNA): TGTGCCACCAGCAGAGATGTCTTATCTGGAAACACCATATATTTT. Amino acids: CATSRDVLSGNTIYF.